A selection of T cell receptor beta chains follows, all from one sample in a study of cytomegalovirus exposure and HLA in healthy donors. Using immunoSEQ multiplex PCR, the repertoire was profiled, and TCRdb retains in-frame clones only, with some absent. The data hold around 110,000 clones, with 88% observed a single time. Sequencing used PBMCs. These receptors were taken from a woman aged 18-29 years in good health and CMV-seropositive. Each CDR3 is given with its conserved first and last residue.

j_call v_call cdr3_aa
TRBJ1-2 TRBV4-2 CASSQAGQGSRYGYTF
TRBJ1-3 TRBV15 CATSRDGGTTIYF
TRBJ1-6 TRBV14 CASSQVPAAPLHF
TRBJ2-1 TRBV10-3 CAISQAGSGEQFF
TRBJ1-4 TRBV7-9 CASSPTVQNEKLFF
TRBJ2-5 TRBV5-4 CASSPDYLETQYF
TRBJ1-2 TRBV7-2 CASSLGAGQGLYGYTF
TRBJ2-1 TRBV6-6 CASNGQGLSYNEQFF
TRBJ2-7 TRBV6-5 CASSYDDSSYEQYF
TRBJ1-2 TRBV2 CASTRSAQSQGYTF
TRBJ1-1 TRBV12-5 CASAPGTGNTEAFF
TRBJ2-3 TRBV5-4 CASSFGTGSDTQYF
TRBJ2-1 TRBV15 CATRTGEAYNEQFF
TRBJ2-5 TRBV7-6 CASSLGSGGAPQETQYF
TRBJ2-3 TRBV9 CASSVGLAETDTQYF
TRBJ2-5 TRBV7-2 CASRPPARETQYF
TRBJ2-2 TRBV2 CASRWDRANTGELFF
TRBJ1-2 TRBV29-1 CSAIGDSDYGYTF
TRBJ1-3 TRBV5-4 CASSKDREGSGNTIYF
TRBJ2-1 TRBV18 CASSPPGLAYHEQFF
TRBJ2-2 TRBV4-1 CASSQEPSTGELFF
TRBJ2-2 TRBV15 CATSRDRAVTTGELFF
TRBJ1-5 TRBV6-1 CASRLYRDPNQPQHF
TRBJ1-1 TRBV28 CASSLGGGTEAFF
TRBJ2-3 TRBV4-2 CASSQEKKRGGEDTQYF
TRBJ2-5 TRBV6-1 CASSGGQGETQYF
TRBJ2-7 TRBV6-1 CASSEGLGGSEQYF
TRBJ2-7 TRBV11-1 CASSLGQNYEQYF
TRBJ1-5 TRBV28 CASSPTGAGQPQHF
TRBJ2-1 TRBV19 CASRPSPTSGENYNEQFF
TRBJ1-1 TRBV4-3 CASSQGPTGDTEAFF
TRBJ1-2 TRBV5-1 CASSLAAGALGNYGYTF
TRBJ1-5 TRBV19 CASSTATGVNQPQHF
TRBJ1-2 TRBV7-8 CASSLQGFYGYTF
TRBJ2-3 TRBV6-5 CASSYRDTDTQYF
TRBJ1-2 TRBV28 CASSGDRVNYGYTF
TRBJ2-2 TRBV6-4 CASSEYSYAGELFF
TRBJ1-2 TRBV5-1 CASSLGQVTTPRGYTF
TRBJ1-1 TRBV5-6 CASSPNQGALYTEAFF
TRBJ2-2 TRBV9 CASSGSGTSGGAFNTGELFF
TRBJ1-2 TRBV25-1 CASSSGDGYTF
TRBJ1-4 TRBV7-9 CASGGAEKLFF
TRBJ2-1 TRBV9 CASSASGATNNEQFF
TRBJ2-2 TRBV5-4 CASSLASPRNTGELFF
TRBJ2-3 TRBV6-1 CASRENREISTDTQYF
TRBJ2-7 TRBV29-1 CSVEDGHSYEQYF
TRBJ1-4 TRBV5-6 CASTTGATNEKLFF
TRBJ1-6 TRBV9 CASSAGLRNSPLHF
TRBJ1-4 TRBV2 CASRRGTNEKLFF
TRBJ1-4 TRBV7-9 CASSYRRGDEKLFF
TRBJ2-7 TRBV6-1 CASSRTTGMDYEQYF
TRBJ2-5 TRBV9 CASSVQGQETQYF
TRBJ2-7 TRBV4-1 CASSQDIGSVPSVEQYF
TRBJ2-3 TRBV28 CASSLPPTSGGPERPSTDTQYF
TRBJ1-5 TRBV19 CASSHYSNQPQHF
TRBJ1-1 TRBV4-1 CASSQAPDRAMNTEAFF
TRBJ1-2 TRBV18 CASSQPGQGTGQSGYTF